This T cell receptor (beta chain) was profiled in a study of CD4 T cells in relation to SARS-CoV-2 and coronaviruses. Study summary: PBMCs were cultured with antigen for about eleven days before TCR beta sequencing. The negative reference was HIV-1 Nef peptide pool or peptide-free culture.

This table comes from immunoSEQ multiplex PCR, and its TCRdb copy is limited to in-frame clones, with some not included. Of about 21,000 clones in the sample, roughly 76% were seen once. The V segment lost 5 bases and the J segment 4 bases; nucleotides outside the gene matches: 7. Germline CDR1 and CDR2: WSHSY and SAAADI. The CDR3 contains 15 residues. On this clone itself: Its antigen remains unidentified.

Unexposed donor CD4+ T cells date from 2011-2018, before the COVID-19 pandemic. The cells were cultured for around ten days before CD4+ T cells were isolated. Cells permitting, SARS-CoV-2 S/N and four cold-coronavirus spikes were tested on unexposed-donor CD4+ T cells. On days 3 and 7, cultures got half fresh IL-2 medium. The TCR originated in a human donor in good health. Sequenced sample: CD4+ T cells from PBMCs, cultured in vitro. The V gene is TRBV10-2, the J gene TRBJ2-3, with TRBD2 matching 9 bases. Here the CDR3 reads CASSRMAGGSDTQYF. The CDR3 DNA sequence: TGCGCCAGCAGTCGCATGGCGGGAGGGTCAGATACGCAGTATTTT.